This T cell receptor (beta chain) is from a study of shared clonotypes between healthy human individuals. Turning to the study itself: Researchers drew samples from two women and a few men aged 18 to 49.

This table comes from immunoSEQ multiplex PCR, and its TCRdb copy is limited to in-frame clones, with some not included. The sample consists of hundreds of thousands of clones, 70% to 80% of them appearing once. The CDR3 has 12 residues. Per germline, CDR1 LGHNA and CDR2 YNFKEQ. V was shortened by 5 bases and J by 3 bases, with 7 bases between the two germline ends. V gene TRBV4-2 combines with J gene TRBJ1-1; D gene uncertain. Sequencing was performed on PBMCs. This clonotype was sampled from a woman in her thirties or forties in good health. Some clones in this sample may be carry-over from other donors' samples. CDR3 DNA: TGTGCCAGCAGCTTGGGTTACACTGAAGCTTTCTTT. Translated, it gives CASSLGYTEAFF.